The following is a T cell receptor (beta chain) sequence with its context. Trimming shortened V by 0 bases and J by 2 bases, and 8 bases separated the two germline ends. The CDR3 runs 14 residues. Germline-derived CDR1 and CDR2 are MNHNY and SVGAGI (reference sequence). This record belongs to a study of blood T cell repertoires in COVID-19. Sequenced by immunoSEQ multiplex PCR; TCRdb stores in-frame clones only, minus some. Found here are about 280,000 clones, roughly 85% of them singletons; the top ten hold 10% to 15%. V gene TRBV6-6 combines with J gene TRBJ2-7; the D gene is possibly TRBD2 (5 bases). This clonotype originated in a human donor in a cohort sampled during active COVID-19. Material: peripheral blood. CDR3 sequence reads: CASSYSAAAYEQYF. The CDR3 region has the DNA TGTGCCAGCAGTTACTCTGCAGCGGCCTACGAGCAGTACTTC.